This T cell receptor (beta chain) derives from a study of OX40 agonist ivuxolimab in advanced cancers. At the level of the study: Cohort: around 86% men, mean age approximately 66, aged about 20 to 90. Notes on the study in general: Several nonresponders also turned out to have low normalized T-cell clonal expansion.

The V gene lost 2 bases and the J gene lost 0 bases, with 14 bases spanning the gap. Germline assignment: CDR1 SNHLY and CDR2 FYNNEI. This CDR3 region has 18 residues. Clones were sequenced by immunoSEQ multiplex PCR, and TCRdb holds only the in-frame ones, with some missing. The repertoire holds 69,000 or so clones, with about 91% as singletons. Patients were ineligible given autoimmune disease history or systemic immunosuppression. Regarding this clone: Its antigen is not identified.

This clonotype was sampled from an adult with an advanced solid tumor such as melanoma, head and neck, liver or kidney cancer. The source was CD4+ or CD8+ T cells sorted from blood, collected in a trial of the OX40 agonist ivuxolimab. V and J are TRBV2 and TRBJ1-6, with D possibly TRBD1 on 5 matching bases. The CDR3 here is CASSERQGGGSYNSPLHF. The DNA for the CDR3 is TGTGCCAGCAGTGAACGGCAGGGCGGTGGCTCCTATAATTCACCCCTCCACTTT.